The present T cell receptor (beta chain) was sequenced within a study of cytomegalovirus exposure and HLA in healthy donors. In this sample, this clone turned up a few times. V dropped 10 bases and J dropped 9 bases, with 12 bases sitting between them. Germline V gene lookup returns CDR1 MNHEY and CDR2 SVGAGI. This CDR3 is 10 amino acids long. In the PCR, 60 Vbeta and 13 Jbeta primers were used. Sequencing was performed with immunoSEQ multiplex PCR; in TCRdb, only in-frame clones are kept and a portion is missing. The sample shows about 110,000 clones, around four fifths of them seen only once. This clonotype originated in a woman aged 50 to 60 in good health and CMV-seropositive. Sequencing was performed on PBMCs. The genes are TRBV6-5 and TRBJ2-5, with D perhaps matching TRBD2 (5 bases). CDR3 DNA sequence: TGTGCCAACATGCCGGAGGCCCAGTACTTC. It translates to CANMPEAQYF.